These T cell receptor beta chains were read from a single sample in a study of blood T cell repertoires in COVID-19. Assay: immunoSEQ multiplex PCR; the TCRdb copy retains only in-frame clones and omits some. The sample lists fewer than 85,000 clones, about 90% occurring once. The sequenced sample was peripheral blood. Receptors originate from a woman between 50 and 59 years old in a cohort sampled during active COVID-19. The conserved cysteine and the conserved F or W are not part of the CDR3 here.

j_call: TRBJ2-7
v_call: TRBV27
cdr3_aa: ASRSGTGGPYEQY

j_call: TRBJ1-2
v_call: TRBV19
cdr3_aa: ASSIAGPHYGYT

j_call: TRBJ1-1
v_call: TRBV30
cdr3_aa: AWTVSSITFAF

j_call: TRBJ2-7
v_call: TRBV5-4
cdr3_aa: ASTWDRGASYEQY

j_call: TRBJ2-2
v_call: TRBV5-1
cdr3_aa: ASSSPVDLHTGELF

j_call: TRBJ1-1
v_call: TRBV6-2/TRBV6-3
cdr3_aa: ASSGQGWDNTEAF

j_call: TRBJ2-7
v_call: TRBV10-3
cdr3_aa: AISAGTSDDEQY

j_call: TRBJ2-7
v_call: TRBV9
cdr3_aa: ASSVGDDGTDPYEQY

j_call: TRBJ2-2
v_call: TRBV18
cdr3_aa: ASSPLGTLNTGELF

j_call: TRBJ2-7
v_call: TRBV5-1
cdr3_aa: ASSTNSGTGVYEQY

j_call: TRBJ1-2
v_call: TRBV6-6
cdr3_aa: ASRGQGFEGYT